One and the same sample provided the 10 T cell receptor beta chains below, sequenced in a study of early T cells in non-severe SARS-CoV-2 infection. A single record per CDR3 protein comes from TCRdb applying MiXCR to the 5' RACE reads. The data hold some 96,000 distinct CDR3 sequences, with about 15% observed a single time. Sequenced: whole blood. All receptors derive from an adult who was a healthcare worker with PCR-confirmed SARS-CoV-2 infection or an uninfected control (not recorded which).

This clonotype occurred once. The CDR3 DNA is TGTGCCAGCAGGTTTGCCTACCCGAACACCGGGGAGCTGTTTTTT. Translating gives CASRFAYPNTGELFF. The chain employs TRBV28 and TRBJ2-2; D unclear. Germline CDR1 MDHEN, CDR2 SYDVKM. This CDR3 region has 15 residues. Trimming pared 6 bases from V and 0 bases from J, leaving 11 bases between.

The V and J genes are TRBV9 and TRBJ2-5; 12 bases map to TRBD2. There are 15 residues in the CDR3. V shed 2 bases, J shed 4 bases, and the junction held 3 bases outside the gene matches. Germline CDR1 SGDLS, CDR2 YYNGEE. As DNA, the CDR3 is TGTGCCAGCAGCGTCTCACTAGCGGGAGGAGAGACCCAGTACTTC. Residues: CASSVSLAGGETQYF.

This clonotype was seen many times. The chain couples TRBV2 to TRBJ2-2; 7 bases map to TRBD1. This CDR3 is built from 14 residues. V was clipped by 3 bases and J by 5 bases; unmatched bases: 3. CDR1 and CDR2 from the germline V gene are SNHLY and FYNNEI. CDR3 bases: TGTGCCAGCAGTGATGGGACAGTTACCGGGGAGCTGTTTTTT. It codes for CASSDGTVTGELFF.

At least ten counts were recorded for this clonotype. V usage is TRBV7-6 and J usage is TRBJ2-1, with D perhaps matching TRBD2 (5 bases). CDR3 length equals 14 residues. Germline V gene lookup returns CDR1 SGHVS and CDR2 FNYEAQ. V gave up 0 bases and J gave up 8 bases, with 11 bases separating them. The CDR3 nucleotides read TGTGCCAGCAGCTTAGCGGGGAGCGTAGATGAGCAGTTCTTC. This encodes CASSLAGSVDEQFF.

The chain joins TRBV14 to TRBJ2-7, with D uncertain. The CDR3 is 13 residues long. Germline V gives CDR1 SGHDN, CDR2 FVKESK. Trimming stripped 3 bases from V and 2 bases from J, with 8 bases between. The CDR3 DNA reads TGTGCCAGCAGCCACGTCGGAACCTACGAGCAGTACTTC. Residues: CASSHVGTYEQYF.

The V and J genes are TRBV5-5 and TRBJ1-1; tentative D call: TRBD1 (6 bases). The CDR3 has 15 residues. Trimming pared 0 bases from V and 0 bases from J, leaving 9 bases between. CDR1 and CDR2 from the germline V gene are SGHKS and YYEKEE (reference sequence). The CDR3 sequence: CASSLAGVVNTEAFF. The CDR3 nucleotides are TGTGCCAGCAGCTTGGCAGGGGTGGTGAACACTGAAGCTTTCTTT.

This clonotype was counted between two and nine times. V and J are TRBV9 and TRBJ1-2, with D unclear. Germline V gene sequence: CDR1 SGDLS, CDR2 YYNGEE. Trimming stripped 0 bases from V and 4 bases from J, with 10 bases between. The CDR3 spans 14 residues. Here the CDR3 DNA reads TGTGCCAGCAGCGTAGAAACCGGACCCTATGGCTACACCTTC. This codes for CASSVETGPYGYTF. The full variable domain, its missing parts supplied by reference TRBV9 and TRBJ1-2, is DSGVTQTPKHLITATGQRVTLRCSPRSGDLSVYWYQQSLDQGLQFLIQYYNGEERAKGNILERFSAQQFPDLHSELNLSSLELGDSALYFCASSVETGPYGYTFGSGTRLTVV.

In its sample, this clonotype was seen many times. V and J are TRBV7-3 and TRBJ2-2; TRBD1 might be the D (6 bases). This CDR3 spans 13 amino acids. Germline V gene data show CDR1 as SGHTA and CDR2 as FQGTGA. V was trimmed by 3 bases and J by 5 bases, leaving 7 bases between them. The CDR3 bases are TGTGCCAGCAGCTTTAGGGGGACCGGGGAGCTGTTTTTT. As protein: CASSFRGTGELFF.

The chain combines TRBV20-1 with TRBJ2-7, with 7 bases lining up with TRBD1. The germline V gene has CDR1 DFQATT and CDR2 SNEGSKA (reference sequence). CDR3 length: 12 amino acids. J lost 5 bases, V lost 6 bases, and 7 bases had no gene match. CDR3 amino acids: CSATDRAHEQYF. CDR3 nucleotide sequence: TGCAGTGCCACCGACAGGGCCCACGAGCAGTACTTC.

This clonotype appeared many times. The chain is built from TRBV6-5 and TRBJ1-5; D remains ambiguous. The germline V gene encodes CDR1 MNHEY and CDR2 SVGAGI. V lost 6 bases to trimming and J lost 3 bases, with 15 bases between them. CDR3 length equals 15 residues. The CDR3 sequence is CASRETVYFNQPQHF. The CDR3 DNA is TGTGCCAGCAGGGAAACGGTCTACTTCAATCAGCCCCAGCATTTT.